This TCR beta chain was sequenced in a study of cytomegalovirus exposure and HLA in healthy donors. Concerning this clone itself: Antigen: not known.

Overall study findings and caveats: The authors later found HLA-associated TCR beta chains more clonally expanded than equally common others. 164 TCR beta chains were listed as cytomegalovirus-associated. In terms of immune exposure information, only CMV serostatus was available.

The PCR was carried out with 60 Vbeta primers and 13 Jbeta primers. Sequenced by immunoSEQ multiplex PCR; TCRdb stores in-frame clones only, minus some. This table holds roughly 54,000 clones. Trimming left V 3 bases short and J 4 bases short, with 12 bases between. This CDR3 has 13 residues. Germline-derived CDR1 and CDR2 are SQVTM and ANQGSEA. The source is a woman aged 25 to 39 in good health and CMV-seropositive. This sequence joins TRBV29-1 and TRBJ1-1; D uncertain. Sequencing was carried out using PBMCs. As DNA, the CDR3 is TGCAGCGTTGAGAGCGACCCGGGCACTGAAGCTTTCTTT. Translated, it gives CSVESDPGTEAFF.